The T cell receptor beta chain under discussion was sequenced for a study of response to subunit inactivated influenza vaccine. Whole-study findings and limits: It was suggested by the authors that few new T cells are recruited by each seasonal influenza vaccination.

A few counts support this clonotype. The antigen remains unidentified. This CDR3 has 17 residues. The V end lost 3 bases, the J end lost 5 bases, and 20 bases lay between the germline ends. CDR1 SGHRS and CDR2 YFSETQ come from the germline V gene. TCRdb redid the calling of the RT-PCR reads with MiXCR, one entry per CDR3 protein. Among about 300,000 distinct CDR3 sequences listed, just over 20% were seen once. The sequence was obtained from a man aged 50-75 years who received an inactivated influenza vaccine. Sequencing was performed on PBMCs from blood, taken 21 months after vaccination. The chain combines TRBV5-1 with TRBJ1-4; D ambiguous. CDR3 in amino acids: CASSSGRPPTQNEKLFF. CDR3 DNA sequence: TGCGCCAGCAGCTCCGGACGGCCGCCGACCCAGAATGAAAAACTGTTTTTT. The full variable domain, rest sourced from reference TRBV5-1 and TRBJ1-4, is KAGVTQTPRYLIKTRGQQVTLSCSPISGHRSVSWYQQTPGQGLQFLFEYFSETQRNKGNFPGRFSGRQFSNSRSEMNVSTLELGDSALYLCASSSGRPPTQNEKLFFGSGTQLSVL.